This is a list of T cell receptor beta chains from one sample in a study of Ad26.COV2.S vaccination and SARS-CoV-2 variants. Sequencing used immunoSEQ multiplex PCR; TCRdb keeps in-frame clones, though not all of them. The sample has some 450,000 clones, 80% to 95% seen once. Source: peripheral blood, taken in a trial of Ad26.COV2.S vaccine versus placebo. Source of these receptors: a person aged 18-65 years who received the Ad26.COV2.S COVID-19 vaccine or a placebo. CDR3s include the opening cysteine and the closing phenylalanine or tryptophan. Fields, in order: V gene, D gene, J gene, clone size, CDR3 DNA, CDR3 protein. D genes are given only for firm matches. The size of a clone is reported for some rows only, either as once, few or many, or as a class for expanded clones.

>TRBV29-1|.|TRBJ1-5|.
TGCAGCGTTTCGGTCAGCGACAATCAGCCCCAGCATTTT
CSVSVSDNQPQHF
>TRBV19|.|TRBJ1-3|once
TGTGCCAGTAGTATCAATCCCTTCAGTAGCTCTGGAAACACCATATATTTT
CASSINPFSSSGNTIYF
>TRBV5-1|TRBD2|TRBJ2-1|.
TGCGCCAGCACACGGGGGGAATCGGCTGAGCAGTTCTTC
CASTRGESAEQFF
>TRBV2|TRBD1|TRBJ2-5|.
TGTGCCAGCAGCACTAGGACAGGGGAGTCCCAAGAGACCCAGTACTTC
CASSTRTGESQETQYF
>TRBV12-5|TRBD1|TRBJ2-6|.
TGTGCTAGTGGTTCCTTAGGACAGGGATCTGGGGCCAACGTCCTGACTTTC
CASGSLGQGSGANVLTF
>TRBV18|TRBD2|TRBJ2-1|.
TGTGCCAGCTCACCAGGGCTAGCGGGAGGACATGAGCAGTTCTTC
CASSPGLAGGHEQFF
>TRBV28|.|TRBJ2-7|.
TGTGCCAGCCGAGAGGGTAAGAACGAGCAGTACTTC
CASREGKNEQYF
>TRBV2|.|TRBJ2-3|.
TGTGCCAGCAGTGGGAAGGTGGCTAGCGTAGAACCCTGGGCAACAGATACGCAGTATTTT
CASSGKVASVEPWATDTQYF
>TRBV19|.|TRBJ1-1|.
TGTGCCAGTAGTGGGGCCCGAAACACTGAAGCTTTCTTT
CASSGARNTEAFF
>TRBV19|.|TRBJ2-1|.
TGTGCCAGTAGCAACCTTGGGACCATCTCCTACAATGAGCAGTTCTTC
CASSNLGTISYNEQFF
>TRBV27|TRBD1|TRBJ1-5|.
TGTGCCAGCAGTTCCCTGAGACAGGGGGCTCAGCCCCAGCATTTT
CASSSLRQGAQPQHF
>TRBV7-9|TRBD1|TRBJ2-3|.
TGTGCCAGCAGCTCACAGGGGGACGGCACAGATACGCAGTATTTT
CASSSQGDGTDTQYF
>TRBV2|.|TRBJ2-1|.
TGTGCCAGCACCCGGGAGTTCGGTGAGCAGTTCTTC
CASTREFGEQFF
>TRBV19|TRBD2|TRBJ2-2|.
TGTGCCAGTAGTATTCCAGCGGGGAAGAACACCGGGGAGCTGTTTTTT
CASSIPAGKNTGELFF
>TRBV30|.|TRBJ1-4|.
TGTGCCTGGAGTGTCGGGGAAAAACTGTTTTTT
CAWSVGEKLFF
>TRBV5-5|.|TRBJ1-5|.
TGTGCCAGCAGCCTTACGAGTCGGGGCAATCAGCCCCAGCATTTT
CASSLTSRGNQPQHF
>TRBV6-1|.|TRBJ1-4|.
TGTGCCAGCAGTGAACGGGCGGGAAACCCTCGCCTAAGGGAAAAACTGTTTTTT
CASSERAGNPRLREKLFF
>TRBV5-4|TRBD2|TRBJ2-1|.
TGTGCCAGCAGCTTGGACGCGGGAGCCTACAATGAGCAGTTCTTC
CASSLDAGAYNEQFF
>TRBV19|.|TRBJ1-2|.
TGTGCCAGTAGTGTCGGCGGGGGCTACACCTTC
CASSVGGGYTF
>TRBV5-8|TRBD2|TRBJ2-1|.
TGTGCCAGCAGCTTGGGGGACACTAGCGGGAGTTGGGGTGAGCAGTTCTTC
CASSLGDTSGSWGEQFF
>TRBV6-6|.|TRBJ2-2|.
TGTGCCAGCAGACGAAATATTGGTGTTGTGGGGGCTTCCGGGGAGCTGTTTTTT
CASRRNIGVVGASGELFF
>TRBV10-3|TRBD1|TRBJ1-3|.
TGTGCCATCAGTGGAAAGAACAGGGGAGCAAACACCATATATTTT
CAISGKNRGANTIYF
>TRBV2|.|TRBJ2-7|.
TGTGCCAGCAGCACAGCTCAGGGCTCCTACGAGCAGTACTTC
CASSTAQGSYEQYF
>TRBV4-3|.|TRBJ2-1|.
TGCGCCAGCAGCCAAGCGAGACTAGGGAACTACAATGAGCAGTTCTTC
CASSQARLGNYNEQFF
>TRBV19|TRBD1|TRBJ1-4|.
TGTGCCAGTAGTACCCAGCTACAGGGGAGGCGGATGATTAATGAAAAACTGTTTTTT
CASSTQLQGRRMINEKLFF
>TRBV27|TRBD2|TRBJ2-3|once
TGTGCCAGCAGTGAACTAGCGGGGGGGTTTACAGATACGCAGTATTTT
CASSELAGGFTDTQYF
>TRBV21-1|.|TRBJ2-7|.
TGTGCCAGCAGCAAACCGGAAGATACCCAATCCTACGAGCAGTACTTC
CASSKPEDTQSYEQYF
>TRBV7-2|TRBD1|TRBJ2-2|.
TGTGCCAGCAGCAAGGGACAGGGCCCCTACACCGGGGAGCTGTTTTTT
CASSKGQGPYTGELFF
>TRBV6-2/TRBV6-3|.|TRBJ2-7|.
TGTGCCAGCAGTTACTCCTGGAGCTCCTACGAGCAGTACTTC
CASSYSWSSYEQYF
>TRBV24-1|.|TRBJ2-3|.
TGTGCCACCAGTGATTTCGACAGGACAGATACGCAGTATTTT
CATSDFDRTDTQYF
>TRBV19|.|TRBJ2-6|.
TGTGCCAGTAGTATACAGGGGTTGGGGGCCAACGTCCTGACTTTC
CASSIQGLGANVLTF
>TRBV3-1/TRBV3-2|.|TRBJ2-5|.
TGTGCCAGCAGCCAAGGTGGCTCTACGGGTGGGACCCAGTACTTC
CASSQGGSTGGTQYF
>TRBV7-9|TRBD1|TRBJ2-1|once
TGTGCCAGCAGCCTCCCCGGACAGGACTCCTACAATGAGCAGTTCTTC
CASSLPGQDSYNEQFF
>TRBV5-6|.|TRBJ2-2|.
TGTGCCAGCGTGTCGAACACCGGGGAGCTGTTTTTT
CASVSNTGELFF
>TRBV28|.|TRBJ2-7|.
TGTGCCAGCAGCAGAGATGGTTGGGGAAGCGCCTCCTACGAGCAGTACTTC
CASSRDGWGSASYEQYF
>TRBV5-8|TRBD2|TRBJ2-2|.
TGTGCCAGCAGCCCTGGCCTCCTAGCGGGAACCGGGGAGCTGTTTTTT
CASSPGLLAGTGELFF
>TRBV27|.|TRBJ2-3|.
TGTGCCAGCAGTTTATACCAGACTGGCACAGATACGCAGTATTTT
CASSLYQTGTDTQYF
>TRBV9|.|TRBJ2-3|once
TGTGCCAGCAGCGTAGGGGGACCGAGCACAGATACGCAGTATTTT
CASSVGGPSTDTQYF
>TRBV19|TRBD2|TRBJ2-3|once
TGTGCCAGTTCAGACATTCGAGCGGGAGGGTCGACAGATACGCAGTATTTT
CASSDIRAGGSTDTQYF
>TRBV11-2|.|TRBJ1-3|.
TGTGCCAGCAGCTTAGTCCCGGACCTCCGAAACACCATATATTTT
CASSLVPDLRNTIYF
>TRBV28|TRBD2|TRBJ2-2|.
TGTGCCAGTACCGGGACTAGAGGTTTTCACGGGGAGCTGTTTTTT
CASTGTRGFHGELFF
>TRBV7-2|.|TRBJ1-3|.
TGTGCCAGCAGCTCCCCAACGATCGGCCTAAACACCATATATTTT
CASSSPTIGLNTIYF
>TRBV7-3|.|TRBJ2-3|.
TGTGCCAGCAGCCCTAGGAGGTCTAGCCAGCTGTTCACAGATACGCAGTATTTT
CASSPRRSSQLFTDTQYF
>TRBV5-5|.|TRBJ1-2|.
TGTGCCAGCAGCTTGATAGGGGATTTAGGAGGCTACACCTTC
CASSLIGDLGGYTF
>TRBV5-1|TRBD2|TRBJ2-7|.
TGCGCCAGCAGCTTGGGCGGGGGGAGGGGTGAGCAGTACTTC
CASSLGGGRGEQYF
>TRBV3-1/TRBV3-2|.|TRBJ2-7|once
TGTGCCAGCAGCCAAGCTGTGGGTTACGAGCAGTACTTC
CASSQAVGYEQYF
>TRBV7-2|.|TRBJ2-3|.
TGTGCCAGCCTGGGGGGTTCGAGAGATACGCAGTATTTT
CASLGGSRDTQYF
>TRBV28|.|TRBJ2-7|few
TGTGCCAGCAAGACTAAACCGTACGAGCAGTACTTC
CASKTKPYEQYF
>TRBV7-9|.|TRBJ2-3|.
TGTGCCAGCAGCTTATCGACAGGCTGGTCCACAGATACGCAGTATTTT
CASSLSTGWSTDTQYF
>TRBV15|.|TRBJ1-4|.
TGTGCCACCAGCAGAGGGGGAGGTGAAAAACTGTTTTTT
CATSRGGGEKLFF
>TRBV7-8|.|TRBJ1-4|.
TGTGCCAGCTTGCGAACTCCGGGCAATGAAAAACTGTTTTTT
CASLRTPGNEKLFF
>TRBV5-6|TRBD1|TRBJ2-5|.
TGTGCCAGCAGCTTGGCGACAGGGCTAGAGACCCAGTACTTC
CASSLATGLETQYF
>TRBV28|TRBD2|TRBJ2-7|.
TGTGCCAGCAGTTCCTCGCCTAGCGGGAGAGATCGGGAGCAGTACTTC
CASSSSPSGRDREQYF
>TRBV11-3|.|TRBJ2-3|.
TGTGCCAGCAGCTCCCGGACTGGAGGCACAGATACGCAGTATTTT
CASSSRTGGTDTQYF
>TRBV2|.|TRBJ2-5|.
TGTGCCAGCAGTGCGGGTTTCCAAGAGACCCAGTACTTC
CASSAGFQETQYF
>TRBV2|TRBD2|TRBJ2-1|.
TGTGCCAGCAGTGGGGGCAGTAGCGCTAGCGGGAGGTCTAATGAGCAGTTCTTC
CASSGGSSASGRSNEQFF
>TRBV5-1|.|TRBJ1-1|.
TGCGCCAGCAGCCCCCTAAAGAACACTGAAGCTTTCTTT
CASSPLKNTEAFF
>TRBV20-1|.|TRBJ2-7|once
TGCAGTGCAACACCCGGGACCGAGCAGTACTTC
CSATPGTEQYF
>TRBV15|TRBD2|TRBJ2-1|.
TGTGCCACCAGCAGGACTAGCGGGACCTACAATGAGCAGTTCTTC
CATSRTSGTYNEQFF